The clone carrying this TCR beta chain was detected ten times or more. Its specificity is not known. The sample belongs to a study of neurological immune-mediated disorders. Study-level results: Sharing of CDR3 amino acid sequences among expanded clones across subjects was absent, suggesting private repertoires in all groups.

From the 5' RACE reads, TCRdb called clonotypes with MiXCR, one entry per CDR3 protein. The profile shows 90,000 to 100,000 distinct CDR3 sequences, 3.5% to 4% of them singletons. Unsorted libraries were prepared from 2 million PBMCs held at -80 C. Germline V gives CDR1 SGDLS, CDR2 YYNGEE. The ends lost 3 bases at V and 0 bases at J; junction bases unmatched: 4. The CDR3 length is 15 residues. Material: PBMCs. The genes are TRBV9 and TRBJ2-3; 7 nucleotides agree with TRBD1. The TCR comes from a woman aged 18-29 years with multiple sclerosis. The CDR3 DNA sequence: TGTGCCAGCAGCGCCGGGACAGTTAGCACAGATACGCAGTATTTT. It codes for CASSAGTVSTDTQYF. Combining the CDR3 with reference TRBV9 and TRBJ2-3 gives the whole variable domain DSGVTQTPKHLITATGQRVTLRCSPRSGDLSVYWYQQSLDQGLQFLIQYYNGEERAKGNILERFSAQQFPDLHSELNLSSLELGDSALYFCASSAGTVSTDTQYFGPGTRLTVL.